Reported below is one TCR beta chain. Its antigen remains unidentified. Base qualities are not at hand, and no much larger clone is one base apart. The time point label for this specimen denotes: baseline before first vaccination. Vaccinee samples were obtained from the UK trials COV001 and COV002, which included a single-blind randomized controlled phase 2/3 trial of AZD1222 (ChAdOx1 nCoV-19) in healthy adults. Trial participant PBMC samples were collected at day 0 and day 28 after the second dose for TCRbeta chain sequencing. The sample belongs to a study of T cell responses to AZD1222 COVID-19 vaccine (dated by TCRdb to the early 2020s). Background on the whole study: AZD1222 recipients with second doses at about 4 weeks or about 12 weeks were pooled, because spike-specific TCR depth and breadth did not differ between schedules. Trial participants were enrolled by age into 18-55, 56-69 and 70-plus year subgroups, with around 150, 28 and 57 TCR-sequenced participants respectively. TCR sequencing covered fewer than 250 trial participants: 207 given two doses of AZD1222 and about 26 given two doses of MenACWY control vaccine.

The investigation overall reported the following: Participants were mostly white British and included more females than males, and it was suggested by the authors that clonal diversity may have been underestimated. The whole spike protein was spanned by vaccine-associated CD4 TCRs, and dominant responses were seen in regions 160-218 and 743-854. In the small 56-69-year group, the increase in depth fell short of significance, most likely because of low power. Epitopes outside the regions mutated in the B.1.351 and B.1.1.7 variants were reportedly recognized by nearly half of the unique spike-specific TCRs. No day 14 peak-response samples were available, so repertoires were characterized only after the peak T cell response. Only five or six AZD1222 recipients were SARS-CoV-2 seropositive at baseline, limiting conclusions about previously exposed vaccinees. After two AZD1222 doses, both the breadth and the depth of spike-specific TCRs were significantly higher than at day 0 and than in MenACWY recipients.

The CDR3 regions of human TCRbeta chains were analyzed by immunosequencing. The published analysis was carried out like this. Repertoire TCRs were matched against a reference library of SARS-CoV-2-specific TCRs generated with the MIRA antigen-specificity platform. Breadth was defined as the fraction of unique TCRs that were SARS-CoV-2-associated, and depth was defined as the fraction of total T cells that were SARS-CoV-2-associated. Using the MIRA data, every spike-specific TCR was mapped to the spike region that the TCR reacted to and assigned to either a CD4 or a CD8 class. Log10-transformed breadth and depth values were compared by one-way ANOVA with Sidak's multiple comparisons tests. Imported from immuneACCESS, the table was reduced by TCRdb to in-frame sequences with V and J called. These copies leave out some clones; in studies compared against another copy, an unresolved V gene accounts for under half, and the cause of the remainder is not known. That table is the source of V, J and clone size, and D and trimming were worked out from the DNA. In this sample the table shows some 130,000 clones, 75% to 90% of which occur a single time. The ten largest clones take up about 4% of the sample.

From cysteine to phenylalanine, the CDR3 is 12 amino acids long. The entry retains the CDR3 DNA only, 36 bases that are in frame from base 1. Based on the germline V gene (reference sequence), the CDR1 and CDR2 sequences are SEHNR and FQNEAQ. The trim is 5 bases for V and 0 bases for J, with a gap of 4 bases between the germline ends. Recombination connected TRBV7-9 to TRBJ2-5; no confident D gene assignment can be made. The source is an adult in good health. The input for sequencing was peripheral blood, taken on day 0 of AZD1222 vaccination. The nucleotide sequence is given as TGTGCCAGCAGCACAGACCAAGAGACCCAGTACTTC. It codes for CASSTDQETQYF.